The following is a T cell receptor beta chain sequence with its context. Its antigen is not known. Some clones are missing from TCRdb's copy, which holds only in-frame ones; the method was immunoSEQ multiplex PCR. The data show 95,000 to 150,000 clones, 86% seen once. The V segment lost 2 bases and the J segment 4 bases; nucleotides outside the gene matches: 0. The CDR3 runs to 16 residues. CDR1 MNHEY and CDR2 SVGEGT come from the germline V gene. Second doses that came at about 4 or about 12 weeks were put together. The data stem from a study of T cell responses to AZD1222 COVID-19 vaccine. Findings and caveats of the study: At study baseline, merely roughly 6 AZD1222 recipients were seropositive. Spike-specific TCR breadth and depth grew following two AZD1222 doses. The donor group comprised mostly white British people and more females; the analysis possibly underestimated clonal diversity.

The V gene is TRBV6-2 or TRBV6-3, the J gene TRBJ2-3; 16 nucleotides line up with TRBD2. The sample here was peripheral blood, taken 28 days after the second AZD1222 dose. This clonotype was obtained from an adult who received the AZD1222 COVID-19 vaccine. The CDR3 coding sequence is TGTGCCAGCAGTTACGGGACTAGCGGGGGGGCAGATACGCAGTATTTT. Its protein is CASSYGTSGGADTQYF.